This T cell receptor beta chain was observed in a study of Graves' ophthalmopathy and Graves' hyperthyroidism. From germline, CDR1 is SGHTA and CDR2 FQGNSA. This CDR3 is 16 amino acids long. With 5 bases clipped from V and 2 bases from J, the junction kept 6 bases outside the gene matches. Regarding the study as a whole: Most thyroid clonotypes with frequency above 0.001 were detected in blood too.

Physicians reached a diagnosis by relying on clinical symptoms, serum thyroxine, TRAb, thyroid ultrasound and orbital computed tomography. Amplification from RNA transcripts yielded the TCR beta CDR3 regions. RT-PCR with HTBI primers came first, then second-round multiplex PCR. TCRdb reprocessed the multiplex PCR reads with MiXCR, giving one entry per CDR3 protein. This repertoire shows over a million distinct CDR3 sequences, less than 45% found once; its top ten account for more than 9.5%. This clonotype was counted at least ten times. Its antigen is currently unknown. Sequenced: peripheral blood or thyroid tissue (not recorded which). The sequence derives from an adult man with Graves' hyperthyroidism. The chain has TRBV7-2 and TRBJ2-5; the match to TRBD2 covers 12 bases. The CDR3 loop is CASSQLAGGGQETQYF. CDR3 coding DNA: TGTGCCAGCAGCCAACTAGCGGGGGGCGGACAAGAGACCCAGTACTTC.